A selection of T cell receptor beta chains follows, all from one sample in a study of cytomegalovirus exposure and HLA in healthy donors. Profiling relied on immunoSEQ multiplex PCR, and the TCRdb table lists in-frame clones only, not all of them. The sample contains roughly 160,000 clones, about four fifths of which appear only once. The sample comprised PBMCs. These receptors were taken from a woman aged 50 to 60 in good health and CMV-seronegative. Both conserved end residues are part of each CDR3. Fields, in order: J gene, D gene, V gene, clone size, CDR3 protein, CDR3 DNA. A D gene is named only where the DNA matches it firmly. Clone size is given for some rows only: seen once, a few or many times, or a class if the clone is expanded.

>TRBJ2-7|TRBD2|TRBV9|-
CASSAGSGGYEQYF
TGTGCCAGCAGCGCGGGGAGCGGGGGGTACGAGCAGTACTTC
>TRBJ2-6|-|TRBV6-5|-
CASSYSQGGANVLTF
TGTGCCAGCAGTTACTCTCAGGGTGGGGCCAACGTCCTGACTTTC
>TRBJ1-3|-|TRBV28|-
CASSRGDSPGNTIYF
TGTGCCAGCAGCCGCGGGGACTCGCCTGGAAACACCATATATTTT
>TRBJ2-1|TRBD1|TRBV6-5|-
CASSYSSQGATEQFF
TGTGCCAGCAGTTACTCGAGTCAGGGGGCGACCGAGCAGTTCTTC
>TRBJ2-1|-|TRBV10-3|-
CAISQKGGAASNEQFF
TGTGCCATCAGCCAGAAGGGGGGGGCCGCTTCTAATGAGCAGTTCTTC
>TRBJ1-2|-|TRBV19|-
CASTPGEFYGYTF
TGTGCCAGTACGCCAGGCGAGTTCTATGGCTACACCTTC
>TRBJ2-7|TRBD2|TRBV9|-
CASSPHPAAGGREQYF
TGTGCCAGCAGCCCCCACCCCGCAGCGGGAGGGCGGGAGCAGTACTTC
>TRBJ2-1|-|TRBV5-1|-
CASYIRDGVNEQFF
TGCGCCAGTTATATCAGGGATGGCGTGAATGAGCAGTTCTTC
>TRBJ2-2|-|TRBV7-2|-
CASSSLFFTGELFF
TGTGCCAGCAGCTCCCTGTTTTTCACCGGGGAGCTGTTTTTT
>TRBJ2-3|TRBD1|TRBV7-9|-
CASSLLRDRGRVTQYF
TGTGCCAGCAGCTTACTACGGGACAGGGGGCGCGTTACGCAGTATTTT
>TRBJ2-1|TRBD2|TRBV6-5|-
CASSFTSGGAAEQFF
TGTGCCAGCAGTTTCACTAGCGGGGGGGCCGCTGAGCAGTTCTTC
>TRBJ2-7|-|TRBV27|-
CASSLFDGGQSYEQYF
TGTGCCAGCAGTTTGTTTGACGGGGGGCAATCCTACGAGCAGTACTTC
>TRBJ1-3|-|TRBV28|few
CASSFRISGNTIYF
TGTGCCAGCAGTTTTAGAATCTCTGGAAACACCATATATTTT
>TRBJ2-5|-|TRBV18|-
CASSPINNQETQYF
TGTGCCAGCTCACCGATAAACAACCAAGAGACCCAGTACTTC
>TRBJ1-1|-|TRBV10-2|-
CASSVRVGNTEAFF
TGCGCCAGCAGTGTACGGGTCGGGAACACTGAAGCTTTCTTT
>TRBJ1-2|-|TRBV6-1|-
CASSEVHRENYGYTF
TGTGCCAGCAGTGAAGTGCACCGGGAAAACTATGGCTACACCTTC
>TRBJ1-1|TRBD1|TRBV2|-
CASRLDRTLGAFF
TGTGCCAGCAGGCTGGACAGGACCCTTGGAGCTTTCTTT
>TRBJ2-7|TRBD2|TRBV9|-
CASSPAGGALAGGNEQYF
TGTGCCAGCAGCCCGGCGGGCGGGGCGCTGGCGGGGGGAAACGAGCAGTACTTC
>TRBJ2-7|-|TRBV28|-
CATSSGTAAHEQYF
TGTGCCACCTCGTCCGGGACTGCTGCTCACGAGCAGTACTTC
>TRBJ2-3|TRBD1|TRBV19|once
CASSIGGQGRTDTQYF
TGTGCCAGTAGTATAGGGGGACAGGGCCGCACAGATACGCAGTATTTT
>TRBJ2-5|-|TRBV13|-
CASSFRGQETQYF
TGTGCCAGCAGCTTCCGGGGACAAGAGACCCAGTACTTC
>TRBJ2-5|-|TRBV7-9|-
CASSLDRGAPNIAETQYF
TGTGCCAGCAGCTTAGATCGCGGGGCCCCTAATATTGCGGAGACCCAGTACTTC
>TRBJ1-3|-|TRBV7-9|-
CASTRGGSENTIYF
TGTGCCAGCACCCGGGGGGGGAGTGAAAACACCATATATTTT
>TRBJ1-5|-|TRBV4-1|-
CASSQDRVGVQPQHF
TGCGCCAGCAGCCAAGACAGGGTAGGAGTTCAGCCCCAGCATTTT
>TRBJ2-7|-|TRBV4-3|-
CASSQAGVDEQYF
TGCGCCAGCAGCCAAGCGGGAGTGGACGAGCAGTACTTC
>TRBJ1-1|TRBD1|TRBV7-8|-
CASSTWTGGTNTEAFF
TGTGCCAGCAGCACGTGGACAGGGGGTACGAACACTGAAGCTTTCTTT